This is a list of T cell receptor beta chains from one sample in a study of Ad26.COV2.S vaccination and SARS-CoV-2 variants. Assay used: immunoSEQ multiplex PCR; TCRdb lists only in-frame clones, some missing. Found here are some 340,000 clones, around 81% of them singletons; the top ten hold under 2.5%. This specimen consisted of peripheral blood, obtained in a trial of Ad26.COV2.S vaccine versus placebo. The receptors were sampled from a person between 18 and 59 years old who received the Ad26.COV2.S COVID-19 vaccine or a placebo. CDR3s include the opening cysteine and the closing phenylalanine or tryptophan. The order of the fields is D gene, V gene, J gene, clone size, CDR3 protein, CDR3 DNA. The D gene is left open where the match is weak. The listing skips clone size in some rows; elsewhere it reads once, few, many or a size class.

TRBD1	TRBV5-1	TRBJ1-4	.	CASSSNRDSVNEKLFF	TGCGCCAGCAGCTCGAATAGGGACAGCGTTAATGAAAAACTGTTTTTT
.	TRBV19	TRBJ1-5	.	CASLSGRYSNQPQHF	TGTGCCAGTCTGTCGGGACGCTATAGCAATCAGCCCCAGCATTTT
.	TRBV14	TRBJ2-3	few	CASSLTGTQDADTQYF	TGTGCCAGCAGCTTAACCGGGACCCAGGACGCAGATACGCAGTATTTT
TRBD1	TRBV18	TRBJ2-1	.	CASSPARGQGYNEQFF	TGTGCCAGCTCACCCGCCAGGGGACAGGGCTACAATGAGCAGTTCTTC
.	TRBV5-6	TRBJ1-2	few	CASSLRAPGYGYTF	TGTGCCAGCAGCTTAAGGGCTCCAGGATATGGCTACACCTTC
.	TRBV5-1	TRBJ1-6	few	CASSSGVLRNSPLHF	TGCGCCAGCAGCTCAGGGGTCCTGAGGAATTCACCCCTCCACTTT
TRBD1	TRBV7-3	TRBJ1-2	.	CASSPEQGTPYGYTF	TGTGCCAGCAGCCCCGAACAGGGGACACCCTATGGCTACACCTTC
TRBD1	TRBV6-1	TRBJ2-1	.	CASSDSGTGFYEQFF	TGTGCCAGCAGTGATTCAGGGACAGGCTTTTATGAGCAGTTCTTC
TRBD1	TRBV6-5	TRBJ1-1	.	CASIRTGRTEAFF	TGTGCCAGCATCAGGACAGGGCGTACTGAAGCTTTCTTT
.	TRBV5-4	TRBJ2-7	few	CASSVKTGSSYEQYF	TGTGCCAGCAGTGTTAAGACGGGAAGCTCCTACGAGCAGTACTTC
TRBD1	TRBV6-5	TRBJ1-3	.	CASSPGQVGNTIYF	TGTGCCAGCAGTCCGGGACAGGTTGGAAACACCATATATTTT
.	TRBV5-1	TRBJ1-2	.	CASSLGGAANYGYTF	TGCGCCAGCAGCTTGGGCGGAGCGGCTAACTATGGCTACACCTTC
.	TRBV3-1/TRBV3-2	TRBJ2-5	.	CASSPGGPMYF	TGTGCCAGCAGCCCGGGGGGCCCAATGTACTTC
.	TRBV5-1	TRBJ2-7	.	CASSVPGRPYEQYF	TGCGCCAGCAGCGTTCCGGGACGGCCCTACGAGCAGTACTTC
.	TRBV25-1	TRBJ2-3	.	CASRGSTDTQYF	TGTGCCAGCAGGGGGAGCACAGATACGCAGTATTTT
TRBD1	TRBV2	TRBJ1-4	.	CASTGTGNEKLFF	TGTGCCAGCACCGGGACAGGGAATGAAAAACTGTTTTTT
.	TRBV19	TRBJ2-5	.	CASSISGLETQYF	TGTGCCAGTAGTATTTCCGGGTTGGAGACCCAGTACTTC
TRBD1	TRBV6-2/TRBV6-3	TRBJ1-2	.	CASSYRDRVNTF	TGTGCCAGCAGTTACCGGGACAGGGTAAACACCTTC
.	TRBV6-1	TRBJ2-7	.	CASSEGWGRPQYF	TGTGCCAGCAGTGAAGGCTGGGGGCGGCCTCAGTACTTC
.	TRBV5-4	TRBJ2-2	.	CASSSRTALGGELFF	TGTGCCAGCAGCAGCCGGACAGCACTCGGTGGGGAGCTGTTTTTT
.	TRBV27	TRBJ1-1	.	CASSFTGNTEAFF	TGTGCCAGCAGTTTTACAGGGAACACTGAAGCTTTCTTT
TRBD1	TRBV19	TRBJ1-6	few	CASSKDRGYSPLHF	TGTGCCAGTAGTAAGGACAGGGGGTATTCACCCCTCCACTTT
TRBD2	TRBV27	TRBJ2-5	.	CASSRTSGGEETQYF	TGTGCCAGCAGCCGGACTAGCGGGGGGGAAGAGACCCAGTACTTC
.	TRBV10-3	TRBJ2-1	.	CATKDLSSYNEQFF	TGTGCCACTAAGGACTTGAGCTCCTACAATGAGCAGTTCTTC
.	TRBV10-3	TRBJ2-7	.	CAIRRHGELPYEQYF	TGTGCCATCAGGAGACATGGCGAGCTCCCCTACGAGCAGTACTTC
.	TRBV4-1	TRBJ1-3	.	CASSPWAQGGGNTIYF	TGCGCCAGCAGTCCCTGGGCTCAGGGAGGAGGAAACACCATATATTTT
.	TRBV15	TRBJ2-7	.	CATSSPGGIGEQYF	TGTGCCACCAGCAGCCCTGGCGGCATTGGCGAGCAGTACTTC
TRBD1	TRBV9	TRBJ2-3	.	CASSVASQGAADTQYF	TGTGCCAGCAGCGTAGCTTCACAGGGGGCCGCAGATACGCAGTATTTT
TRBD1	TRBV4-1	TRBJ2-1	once	CASSQTGTGNNEQFF	TGCGCCAGCAGCCAAACCGGGACAGGGAACAATGAGCAGTTCTTC
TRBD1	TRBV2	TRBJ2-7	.	CASSQTGAYEQYF	TGTGCCAGCAGTCAGACAGGGGCCTACGAGCAGTACTTC
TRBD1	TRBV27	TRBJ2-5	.	CASSLSWTGPQETQYF	TGTGCCAGCAGTTTATCCTGGACAGGGCCACAAGAGACCCAGTACTTC
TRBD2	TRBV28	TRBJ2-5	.	CASRPAGGQETQYF	TGTGCCAGCAGACCAGCGGGGGGGCAAGAGACCCAGTACTTC
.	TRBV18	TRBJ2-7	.	CASSLGGPNGEQYF	TGTGCCAGCTCACTAGGGGGTCCTAACGGCGAGCAGTACTTC
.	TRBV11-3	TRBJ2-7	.	CASSPRPSEAYEQYF	TGTGCCAGCAGCCCCCGACCTAGCGAAGCCTACGAGCAGTACTTC
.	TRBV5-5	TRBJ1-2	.	CASSLHPDNGYTF	TGTGCCAGCAGCCTCCACCCTGATAATGGCTACACCTTC
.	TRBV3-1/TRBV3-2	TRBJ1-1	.	CASSQVQFMSSEAFF	TGTGCCAGCAGCCAAGTGCAGTTTATGAGTTCTGAAGCTTTCTTT
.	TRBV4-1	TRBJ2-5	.	CASSHLWGEFQETQYF	TGCGCCAGCAGCCATCTTTGGGGGGAATTCCAAGAGACCCAGTACTTC
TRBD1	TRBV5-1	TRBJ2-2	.	CASKGQDNTGELFF	TGCGCCAGCAAGGGACAGGATAACACCGGGGAGCTGTTTTTT
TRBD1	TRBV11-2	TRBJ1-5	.	CASSLGTGNGIDSNQPQHF	TGTGCCAGCAGCTTAGGGACAGGGAACGGGATTGATAGCAATCAGCCCCAGCATTTT
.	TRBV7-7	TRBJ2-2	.	CASSPLLAATGELFF	TGTGCTAGCAGCCCCCTTTTAGCGGCTACCGGGGAGCTGTTTTTT
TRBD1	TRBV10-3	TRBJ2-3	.	CAIRDRVADTQYF	TGTGCCATCCGGGACAGGGTCGCAGATACGCAGTATTTT
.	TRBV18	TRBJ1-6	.	CASSGDYDNSPLHF	TGTGCCAGCTCCGGGGATTACGATAATTCACCCCTCCACTTT
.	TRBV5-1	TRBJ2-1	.	CASSLFDSNEQFF	TGCGCCAGCAGCTTGTTCGACAGCAATGAGCAGTTCTTC
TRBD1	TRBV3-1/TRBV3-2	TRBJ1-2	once	CASSQAGRQGVGYTF	TGTGCCAGCAGCCAAGCGGGGAGACAGGGGGTTGGCTACACCTTC
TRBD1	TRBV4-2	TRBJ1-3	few	CASSQIPQGIGNTIYF	TGTGCCAGCAGCCAAATTCCACAGGGGATTGGAAACACCATATATTTT
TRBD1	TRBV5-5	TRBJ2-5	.	CASSLGTGGQETQYF	TGTGCCAGCAGCTTGGGGACAGGGGGACAAGAGACCCAGTACTTC
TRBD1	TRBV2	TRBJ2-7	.	CASRAQGTGTYEQYF	TGTGCCAGCAGGGCTCAGGGGACAGGGACCTACGAGCAGTACTTC
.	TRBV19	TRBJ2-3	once	CASSTPTGRGISTDTQYF	TGTGCCAGTAGTACCCCTACGGGGCGGGGTATAAGCACAGATACGCAGTATTTT
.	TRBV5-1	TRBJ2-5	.	CASSTRPVPETQYF	TGCGCCAGCAGTACCCGGCCAGTGCCAGAGACCCAGTACTTC
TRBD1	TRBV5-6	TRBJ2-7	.	CASSLEVGTAPYEQYF	TGTGCCAGCAGCTTGGAGGTCGGGACAGCCCCCTACGAGCAGTACTTC
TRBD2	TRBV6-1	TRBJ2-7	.	CASSEPAGEPRPEQYF	TGTGCCAGCAGTGAACCGGCGGGGGAGCCCAGACCCGAGCAGTACTTC
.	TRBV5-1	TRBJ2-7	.	CASTDSDSHEQYF	TGCGCCAGCACAGACTCGGACAGTCACGAGCAGTACTTC
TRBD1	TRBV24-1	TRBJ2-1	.	CATSVRTGTTYNEQFF	TGTGCCACCAGTGTCCGGACAGGGACGACCTACAATGAGCAGTTCTTC
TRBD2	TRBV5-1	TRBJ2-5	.	CASSPSQGGETQYF	TGCGCCAGCAGCCCCAGCCAGGGAGGGGAGACCCAGTACTTC
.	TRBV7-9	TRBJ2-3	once	CASSLVEGPDTQYF	TGTGCCAGCAGCTTAGTTGAGGGGCCAGATACGCAGTATTTT
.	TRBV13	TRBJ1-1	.	CASSLDLTEAFF	TGTGCCAGCAGCTTAGATTTAACTGAAGCTTTCTTT